The next 32 T cell receptor beta chains were all read from a single sample in a study of response to subunit inactivated influenza vaccine. TCRdb passed the RT-PCR reads through MiXCR, listing each CDR3 protein once. The sample lists roughly 290,000 distinct CDR3 sequences, around a fifth seen once, with roughly 10% in the top ten. The specimen was PBMCs from blood, collected about 20 months after vaccination. These TCRs come from a man aged 50 to 69 who received an inactivated influenza vaccine.

A few counts support this clonotype. The V call is TRBV7-2, the J call TRBJ2-3; D is perhaps TRBD2 (5 bases). From germline, CDR1 is SGHTA and CDR2 FQGNSA. The CDR3 runs 16 residues. Trimming took 8 bases from V and 1 from J, leaving 19 bases between them. The CDR3 is CASSSQLLGGTDTQYF. The CDR3 DNA sequence: TGTGCCAGCTCTAGCCAACTACTTGGTGGCACAGATACGCAGTATTTT. Full variable domain (rest looked up from reference TRBV7-2 and TRBJ2-3): GAGVSQSPSNKVTEKGKDVELRCDPISGHTALYWYRQSLGQGLEFLIYFQGNSAPDKSGLPSDRFSAERTGGSVSTLTIQRTQQEDSAVYLCASSSQLLGGTDTQYFGPGTRLTVL.

The chain joins TRBV7-2 to TRBJ1-1, with 8 bases lining up with TRBD1. The CDR3 length is 16 residues. The V and J ends lost 4 bases and 1 base, in that order; junction bases with no gene match: 8. Germline loops: CDR1 SGHTA, CDR2 FQGNSA. The CDR3 DNA reads as TGTGCCAGCAGCTCTGACAGGGGTGTCCGGAACACTGAAGCTTTCTTT. Its translation is CASSSDRGVRNTEAFF.

The genes are TRBV29-1 and TRBJ1-1; tentatively, D is TRBD1 (6 bases). The CDR3 consists of 12 residues. The germline V gene encodes CDR1 SQVTM and CDR2 ANQGSEA. Trimming left V 4 bases short and J 3 bases short, with 9 bases between. In DNA form, the CDR3 reads TGCAGCGTTGCAGGGGCGGACACTGAAGCTTTCTTT. Its translation is CSVAGADTEAFF.

This clonotype showed up many times. J is TRBJ2-5 and V is TRBV29-1, with 11 bases fitting TRBD1. The V gene end was trimmed by 8 bases and the J gene end by 10 bases; junction bases not matched to a gene: 9. The CDR3 has 12 residues. Germline assignment: CDR1 SQVTM and CDR2 ANQGSEA. The chain's CDR3 is CSTDRGQMGQYF. As DNA, the CDR3 is TGCAGCACGGACAGGGGGCAGATGGGCCAGTACTTC.

This clonotype was recorded a few times. The chain employs TRBV5-6 and TRBJ1-6, with 12 bases fitting TRBD1. The CDR3 has 16 residues. Losses at the gene ends were 5 bases for V and 9 bases for J; bases not matched to a gene: 9. Germline V gene sequence: CDR1 SGHDT, CDR2 YYEEEE. The CDR3 DNA sequence: TGTGCCAGCAGTTATGGGACAGGGGGCTCTAGTTCACCCCTCCACTTT. This translates into CASSYGTGGSSSPLHF.

This clonotype has only a few counts. The chain couples TRBV6-1 to TRBJ1-2; no clear D gene. The germline V gene encodes CDR1 MNHNS and CDR2 SASEGT. The CDR3 loop spans 12 amino acids. V dropped 2 bases and J dropped 4 bases, with 5 bases sitting between them. This chain's CDR3 is CASSESRYGYTF. In DNA form, the CDR3 reads TGTGCCAGCAGTGAAAGTCGCTATGGCTACACCTTC.

The CDR3 DNA follows: TGTGCCAGCAGCTTAACGAACGTGGGGACAGATACGCAGTATTTT. Its protein is CASSLTNVGTDTQYF. The chain is built from TRBV7-9 and TRBJ2-3, with D unclear. The CDR3 has 15 residues. Trimming left V 2 bases short and J 3 bases short, with 12 bases between. The germline V gene encodes CDR1 SEHNR and CDR2 FQNEAQ (reference sequence).

This clonotype showed up just a few times. The chain combines TRBV5-6 with TRBJ1-3, with D maybe TRBD1 (6 bases). There are 17 residues in the CDR3. CDR1 and CDR2 (germline): SGHDT, YYEEEE. V lost 3 bases and J 0 bases, leaving 16 bases between the germline ends. The CDR3 protein is CASSSASSDSSGNTIYF. The CDR3 nucleotides are TGTGCCAGCAGCTCCGCCTCTTCGGACAGCTCTGGAAACACCATATATTTT.

V usage is TRBV12-3 or TRBV12-4 and J usage is TRBJ1-5; TRBD1 agrees at 8 bases. The CDR3 covers 15 residues. J gave up 6 bases and V 5 bases, and 9 bases lay outside the gene matches. Here the CDR3 DNA reads TGTGCCAGCAGTCAGAGTGCAGGGGGCAGTCAGCCCCAGCATTTT. The encoded protein is CASSQSAGGSQPQHF.

The rearrangement uses TRBV6-2 or TRBV6-3 and TRBJ2-1; D is uncertain. CDR1 is MNHEY and CDR2 is SVGEGT in the germline V gene. This CDR3 comprises 13 residues. Trimming left V 0 bases short and J 10 bases short, with 10 bases between. CDR3 sequence (DNA): TGTGCCAGCAGTTACTCACTACTCACGGAGCAGTTCTTC. Its protein is CASSYSLLTEQFF.

This clonotype was seen ten or more times. V and J are TRBV10-3 and TRBJ1-4, with 7 bases that match TRBD1. Trimming took 6 bases from V and 3 from J; bases not matched to a gene: 1. The CDR3 loop spans 13 amino acids. Germline CDR1 ENHRY, CDR2 SYGVKD. The CDR3 reads CAIRGTANEKLFF. Here the CDR3 DNA reads TGTGCCATCAGGGGGACAGCTAATGAAAAACTGTTTTTT.

This rearrangement joins TRBV11-3 to TRBJ2-2; D uncertain. This CDR3 is 12 amino acids long. The germline V gene encodes CDR1 SGHNT and CDR2 YENEEA. Deletions cut 3 bases from V and 3 bases from J, with 2 bases between. For the CDR3, the DNA is TGTGCCAGCAGCTTCGACACCGGGGAGCTGTTTTTT. Residues: CASSFDTGELFF.

The rearrangement joins TRBV6-2 or TRBV6-3 to TRBJ1-1; D uncertain. With 5 bases removed from V and 0 bases from J, the gap between germline ends came to 10 bases. The CDR3 loop spans 14 amino acids. Germline lookup yields CDR1 MNHEY and CDR2 SVGEGT. CDR3 bases: TGTGCCAGCAGTAGACAAGAAATGAACACTGAAGCTTTCTTT. It encodes CASSRQEMNTEAFF.

The chain has TRBV28 and TRBJ2-7; 9 bases match TRBD2. J gave up 4 bases and V 7 bases, and 20 bases lay outside the gene matches. The V gene's germline CDR1 is MDHEN and CDR2 SYDVKM. The CDR3 runs 18 residues. In DNA form, the CDR3 reads TGTGCCAGCACCACACCGAACGGCGGGGGGGCCCGGATTTACGAGCAGTACTTC. It specifies CASTTPNGGGARIYEQYF.

The rearrangement uses TRBV5-1 and TRBJ2-2, with D possibly matching TRBD1 (5 bases). Germline V gene sequence: CDR1 SGHRS, CDR2 YFSETQ. The length of the CDR3 is 15 residues. Trimming pared 0 bases from V and 4 bases from J, leaving 10 bases between. CDR3 amino acids: CASSLEDTPTGELFF. The CDR3, as DNA: TGCGCCAGCAGCTTGGAGGACACCCCCACCGGGGAGCTGTTTTTT.

This clonotype was seen a handful of times. The chain couples TRBV5-6 to TRBJ1-4; D remains ambiguous. The CDR3 spans 13 residues. The V end lost 0 bases, the J end lost 9 bases, and 9 bases lay between the germline ends. In germline, CDR1 is SGHDT, CDR2 YYEEEE. The CDR3 loop reads CASSLDRSQKLFF. For the CDR3, the DNA is TGTGCCAGCAGCTTGGACCGAAGCCAAAAACTGTTTTTT.

This clonotype was seen ten or more times. The genes are TRBV12-3 or TRBV12-4 and TRBJ2-1; D gene uncertain. The CDR3 length is 12 residues. V shed 6 bases and J shed 6 bases, with 9 bases lying between them. The CDR3 sequence: CASSPPGNEQFF. In DNA, the CDR3 is TGTGCCAGCAGCCCCCCAGGCAATGAGCAGTTCTTC.

This clonotype was seen a handful of times. The V call is TRBV6-2 or TRBV6-3, the J call TRBJ1-2; D uncertain. The CDR3 contains 13 residues. The germline CDR1 and CDR2 sequences are MNHEY and SVGEGT. Trimming took 2 bases from V and 3 from J, leaving 7 bases between them. CDR3 DNA: TGTGCCAGCAGTTACGACCTTTACTATGGCTACACCTTC. Translation: CASSYDLYYGYTF.

The rearrangement uses TRBV19 and TRBJ1-5; D is unclear. Germline V gene data show CDR1 as LNHDA and CDR2 as SQIVND (reference sequence). V lost 4 bases and J lost 0, with 13 bases in between. The CDR3 is 16 residues long. The CDR3 bases are TGTGCCAGTAGTACGCAGACGGTTTATAGCAATCAGCCCCAGCATTTT. It translates to CASSTQTVYSNQPQHF.

This clonotype was counted a few times. In nucleotides, the CDR3 is TGCAGCGTTGAAGACAGGCTCGGGAACGGGGAGCTGTTTTTT. It encodes CSVEDRLGNGELFF. The chain uses TRBV29-1 and TRBJ2-2, with a possible D match to TRBD2 (5 bases). CDR1 and CDR2 from the germline V gene are SQVTM and ANQGSEA. The V and J ends lost 0 bases and 7 bases respectively, with 12 bases between them. This CDR3 spans 14 amino acids.

This sequence joins TRBV29-1 and TRBJ1-3; D is unresolved. The germline CDR1 and CDR2 sequences are SQVTM and ANQGSEA. Between the trimmed V and J ends, which lost 4 bases and 0 bases, there was a span of 10 bases. The CDR3 sequence is 14 residues long. In DNA form, the CDR3 reads TGCAGCGTTGGTTTTCCAGACTCTGGAAACACCATATATTTT. This codes for CSVGFPDSGNTIYF.

DNA for the CDR3: TGCAGTGCTAGACAGGGGGCGCAAGATGGCTACACCTTC. Its translation is CSARQGAQDGYTF. The chain couples TRBV20-1 to TRBJ1-2, with 8 bases fitting TRBD1. The junction had 5 bases not matched to a gene; V was cut back by 2 bases and J by 6 bases. Germline V gene data show CDR1 as DFQATT and CDR2 as SNEGSKA (reference sequence). This CDR3 spans 13 amino acids.

The V gene is TRBV27, the J gene TRBJ1-6; a possible D gene is TRBD1 (5 bases). V was cut by 8 bases and J by 10 bases, with 27 bases left in between. Germline V gene lookup returns CDR1 MNHEY and CDR2 SMNVEV (reference sequence). The CDR3 has 17 amino acids. The CDR3 DNA sequence: TGTGCCAGCTCTCTGGAGGCAGACCGGGGCGGAAGATCACCCCTCCACTTT. It specifies CASSLEADRGGRSPLHF.

Ten or more counts support this clonotype. The J gene is TRBJ1-1, the V gene TRBV28; D is perhaps TRBD1 (5 bases). This CDR3 has 14 amino acids. Germline V gene lookup returns CDR1 MDHEN and CDR2 SYDVKM. With 8 bases removed from V and 3 bases from J, the gap between germline ends came to 16 bases. The CDR3 loop reads CASQGGEGDTEAFF. In DNA, the CDR3 is TGTGCCAGCCAGGGAGGGGAAGGGGACACTGAAGCTTTCTTT. The variable domain in full, completed from reference TRBV28 and TRBJ1-1, reads DVKVTQSSRYLVKRTGEKVFLECVQDMDHENMFWYRQDPGLGLRLIYFSYDVKMKEKGDIPEGYSVSREKKERFSLILESASTNQTSMYLCASQGGEGDTEAFFGQGTRLTVV.

This chain links TRBV12-3 or TRBV12-4 with TRBJ2-5; no firm D call. The CDR3 extends over 13 amino acids. V was shortened by 6 bases and J by 4 bases, with 12 bases between the two germline ends. This CDR3 reads CASSFVLGETQYF. The CDR3 DNA reads TGTGCCAGCAGCTTTGTACTTGGAGAGACCCAGTACTTC.

In this sample, this clonotype turned up a few times. This chain uses TRBV5-1 with TRBJ2-1; D is undetermined. With 5 bases removed from V and 4 bases from J, the gap between germline ends came to 16 bases. The germline V gene encodes CDR1 SGHRS and CDR2 YFSETQ. CDR3 length: 15 residues. The DNA for the CDR3 is TGCGCCAGCAGTCTGGCCCAGGCGGCGTACAATGAGCAGTTCTTC. Encoded protein: CASSLAQAAYNEQFF.

The V and J genes are TRBV19 and TRBJ1-2; 10 bases fit TRBD1. J was trimmed by 6 bases and V by 6 bases; bases with no gene match: 10. The germline V gene has CDR1 LNHDA and CDR2 SQIVND (reference sequence). CDR3 size: 15 residues. CDR3 residues: CASSHWTGGVDGYTF. The CDR3 nucleotides are TGTGCCAGTAGCCACTGGACAGGGGGAGTGGATGGCTACACCTTC.

This clonotype was picked up a small number of times. The rearrangement joins TRBV4-1 to TRBJ1-1; D may be TRBD1 (5 bases). Trimming left V 4 bases short and J 2 bases short, with 14 bases between. The CDR3 is made up of 15 amino acids. In germline, CDR1 is MGHRA, CDR2 YSYEKL. The CDR3 DNA reads as TGCGCCAGCAGCCTATCGGCCCAGGGAAACACTGAAGCTTTCTTT. It is translated as CASSLSAQGNTEAFF.

This clonotype was picked up a small number of times. This sequence joins TRBV7-3 and TRBJ2-3, with TRBD2 identical over 9 bases. Trimming removed 6 bases from V and 3 bases from J; junction bases left unmatched: 10. Germline V gene data show CDR1 as SGHTA and CDR2 as FQGTGA. The CDR3 is made up of 16 amino acids. CDR3: CASRTIAGAVTDTQYF. DNA for the CDR3: TGTGCCAGCAGAACCATAGCGGGAGCGGTGACAGATACGCAGTATTTT.

The rearrangement joins TRBV9 to TRBJ2-1; 11 nucleotides line up with TRBD2. With 2 bases clipped from V and 2 bases from J, the junction kept 0 bases outside the gene matches. CDR1 is SGDLS, CDR2 YYNGEE, per germline. This CDR3 spans 15 amino acids. This chain's CDR3 is CASSVSGRAYNEQFF. The CDR3, as DNA: TGTGCCAGCAGCGTTAGCGGGAGGGCCTACAATGAGCAGTTCTTC. The whole variable domain, remainder taken from reference TRBV9 and TRBJ2-1, is DSGVTQTPKHLITATGQRVTLRCSPRSGDLSVYWYQQSLDQGLQFLIQYYNGEERAKGNILERFSAQQFPDLHSELNLSSLELGDSALYFCASSVSGRAYNEQFFGPGTRLTVL.

The chain links TRBV4-2 to TRBJ1-2, with 8 nucleotides matching TRBD1. Trimming at V came to 4 bases and at J to 3 bases, leaving 4 bases not matched to a gene. The CDR3 has 14 residues. CDR1 LGHNA and CDR2 YNFKEQ come from the germline V gene. As DNA, the CDR3 is TGTGCCAGCAGCCGACAGGGGTTGGACTATGGCTACACCTTC. This sequence encodes CASSRQGLDYGYTF.

The sample holds a few counts of this clonotype. The V call is TRBV5-5, the J call TRBJ1-1; the D gene is possibly TRBD1 (6 bases). Germline V gene data show CDR1 as SGHKS and CDR2 as YYEKEE (reference sequence). The CDR3 has 15 amino acids. Deletions cut 0 bases from V and 4 bases from J, with 13 bases between. The CDR3 DNA follows: TGTGCCAGCAGCTTGGTGGCAGGGGCCGGCACTGAAGCTTTCTTT. Encoded protein: CASSLVAGAGTEAFF.